This TCR beta chain was identified during a study of T cells in Graves' hyperthyroidism and ophthalmopathy. Across the study: The blood sample was taken at first diagnosis, before treatment began. Findings of the study overall: In blood, most of the thyroid clonotypes expanded above 0.001 were also present.

Clinicians diagnosed patients from clinical symptoms, serum thyroxine and TRAb, thyroid ultrasound and orbital computed tomography. Amplification of TCR beta CDR3 regions used RNA as the template. Carried out on the TCR CDR3, a first-round RT-PCR used the HTBI primer set. TCRdb processed the multiplex PCR reads anew with MiXCR; each CDR3 protein has one entry. The sample has 300,000 to 450,000 distinct CDR3 sequences, more than 14% seen once. Per germline, CDR1 KGHDR and CDR2 SFDVKD. V was pared by 7 bases and J by 4 bases, with 13 bases between. The CDR3 is 14 residues long. A note on this clonotype: Its antigen is not known.

This clonotype was obtained from a young woman with Graves' ophthalmopathy. The V call is TRBV24-1, the J call TRBJ1-5, with a possible D match to TRBD1 (5 bases). Sequencing was carried out using blood. The CDR3: CATSGTSLNQPQHF. The CDR3 DNA reads TGTGCCACCAGCGGGACGTCCCTGAATCAGCCCCAGCATTTT.